The clone carrying this TCR beta chain was counted only a few times. The antigen is unknown. In the source study's methods: Samples had a median of around 100,000 TCRs, ranging about 20,000 to 690,600. TCRdb itself ran the RACE reads through MiXCR, one entry per CDR3 protein. These V and J calls rely on TCRdb rather than the paper's analysis. The repertoire holds 120,000 to 150,000 distinct CDR3 sequences, with approximately 12% as singletons. This sample stems from a study of human T cells and chemical hapten exposure. On the study more broadly: Variation in per-sample TCR yields came mainly from small pooled library volume differences. Study-wide results and limits: The number of TCRs over 1 in 1000 frequency stayed unchanged after DPC.

Noted time point: patch test 2, 6 weeks after DPC sensitization. Treatment defined: therapeutic diphenylcyclopropenone sensitization with weekly scalp DPC. The sample consisted of whole blood, taken in connection with sensitization to the hapten diphenylcyclopropenone (DPC). This sequence was found in a woman between 45 and 60 years old with alopecia areata. Some clones in this sample may be carry-over from other donors' samples.

In nucleotides, the CDR3 is TGTGCCATCTCCGACAATTCTAATGAAAAACTGTTTTTT. Protein sequence: CAISDNSNEKLFF. The chain combines TRBV19 with TRBJ1-4; no clear D gene. The CDR3 contains 13 residues. The V gene lost 10 bases and the J gene lost 3 bases, with 12 bases spanning the gap. Germline loops: CDR1 LNHDA, CDR2 SQIVND (reference sequence).